This T cell receptor (beta chain) comes out of a study of cytomegalovirus exposure and HLA in healthy donors. A note on this clone: Its antigen is undetermined.

This CDR3 has 14 residues. V lost 7 bases to trimming and J lost 9 bases; unmatched junction nucleotides: 8. The germline gives CDR1 SQVTM, CDR2 ANQGSEA. Study-wide findings and caveats: Rates of TCR association differed by HLA locus in a later analysis, with DRB1 highest and HLA-C lowest. Trimming of TCR beta V- and J-genes showed a link, identified in a later analysis, to a missense DCLRE1C variant.

The primer mix had 60 Vbeta and 13 Jbeta primers. Only in-frame clones appear in the TCRdb table, and some are missing; sequencing was by immunoSEQ multiplex PCR. The top ten hold 2% to 2.5% of the sample, which has about 130,000 clones, 75% to 80% seen once. The rearrangement uses TRBV29-1 and TRBJ2-1; TRBD2 agrees at 14 bases. The sequence was collected from a man in his thirties or forties in good health and CMV-seronegative. Specimen: PBMCs. CDR3 DNA: TGCAGCGGTTCCGGGACTAGCGGGAGAGGTGAGCAGTTCTTC. Translation: CSGSGTSGRGEQFF.